This T cell receptor (beta chain) was identified in a study of human thymus T cells. As regards this clone: Its cognate antigen is unknown.

It was from resections taken during corrective heart surgery that the thymus tissue came. Overall study results and limits: Biased V and J segment usage appeared in thymus and peripheral blood.

Some clones are missing from TCRdb's copy, which holds only in-frame ones; the method was immunoSEQ multiplex PCR. The sample includes about 78,000 clones, 90% to 97% of them seen just once. Germline assignment: CDR1 DFQATT and CDR2 SNEGSKA (reference sequence). The length of the CDR3 is 11 residues. V was cut by 3 bases and J by 2 bases, with 5 bases left in between. Sequences were obtained from thymus tissue. This chain uses TRBV20-1 with TRBJ2-7; D not resolved. This TCR derives from a boy under three years old with a congenital heart defect but otherwise immunologically healthy. This chain's CDR3 is CSASNPYEQYF. CDR3 bases: TGCAGTGCTAGTAACCCCTACGAGCAGTACTTC.